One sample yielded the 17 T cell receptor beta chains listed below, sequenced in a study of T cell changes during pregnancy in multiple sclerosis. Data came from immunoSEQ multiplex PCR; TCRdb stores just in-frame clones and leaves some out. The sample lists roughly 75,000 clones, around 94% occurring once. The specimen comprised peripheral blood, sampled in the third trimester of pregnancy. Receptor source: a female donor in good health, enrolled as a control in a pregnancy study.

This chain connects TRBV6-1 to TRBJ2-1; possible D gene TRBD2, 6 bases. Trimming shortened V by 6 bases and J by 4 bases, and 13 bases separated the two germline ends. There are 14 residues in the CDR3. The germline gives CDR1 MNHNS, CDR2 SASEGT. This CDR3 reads CASRGGAGYNEQFF. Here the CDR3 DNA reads TGTGCCAGCAGGGGCGGGGCCGGGTACAATGAGCAGTTCTTC.

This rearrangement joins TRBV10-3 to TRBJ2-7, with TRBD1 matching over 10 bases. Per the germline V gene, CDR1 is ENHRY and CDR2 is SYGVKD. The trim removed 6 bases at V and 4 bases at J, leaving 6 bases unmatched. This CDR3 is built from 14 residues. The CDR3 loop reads CAIREPGQGYEQYF. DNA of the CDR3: TGTGCCATCAGGGAACCGGGACAGGGGTACGAGCAGTACTTC.

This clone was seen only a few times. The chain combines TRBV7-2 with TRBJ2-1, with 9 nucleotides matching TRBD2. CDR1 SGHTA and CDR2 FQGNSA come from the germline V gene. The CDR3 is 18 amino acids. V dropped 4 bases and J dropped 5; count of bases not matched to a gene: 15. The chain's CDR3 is CASSSPKGRGGVNNEQFF. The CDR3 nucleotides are TGTGCCAGCAGCTCTCCCAAGGGGCGGGGGGGCGTCAACAATGAGCAGTTCTTC.

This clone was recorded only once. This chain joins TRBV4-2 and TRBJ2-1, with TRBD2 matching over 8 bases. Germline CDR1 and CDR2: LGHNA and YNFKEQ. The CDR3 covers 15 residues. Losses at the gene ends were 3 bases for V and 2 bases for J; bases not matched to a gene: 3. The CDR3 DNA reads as TGTGCCAGCAGCCATTTTAGCGGGACCTACAATGAGCAGTTCTTC. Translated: CASSHFSGTYNEQFF.

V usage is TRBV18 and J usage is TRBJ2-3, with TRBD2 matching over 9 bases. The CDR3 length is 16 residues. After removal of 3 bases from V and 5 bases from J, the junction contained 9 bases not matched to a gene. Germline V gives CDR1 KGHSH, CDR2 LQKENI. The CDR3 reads CASSPASGVMVDTQYF. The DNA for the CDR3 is TGTGCCAGCTCACCCGCTAGCGGGGTGATGGTAGATACGCAGTATTTT.

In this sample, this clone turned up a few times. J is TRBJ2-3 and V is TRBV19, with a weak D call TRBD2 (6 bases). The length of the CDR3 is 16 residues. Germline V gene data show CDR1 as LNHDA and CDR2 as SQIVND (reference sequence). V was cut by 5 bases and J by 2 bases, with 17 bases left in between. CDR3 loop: CASSPRPGVVTDTQYF. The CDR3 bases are TGTGCCAGTAGTCCTAGACCGGGGGTCGTCACAGATACGCAGTATTTT.

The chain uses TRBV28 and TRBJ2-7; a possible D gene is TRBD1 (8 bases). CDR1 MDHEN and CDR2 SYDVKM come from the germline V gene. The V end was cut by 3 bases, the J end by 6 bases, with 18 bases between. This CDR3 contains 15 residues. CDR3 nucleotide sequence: TGTGCCAGCAGTTTTCCTTCGTACAGGGGGGGCGAGCAGTACTTC. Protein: CASSFPSYRGGEQYF.

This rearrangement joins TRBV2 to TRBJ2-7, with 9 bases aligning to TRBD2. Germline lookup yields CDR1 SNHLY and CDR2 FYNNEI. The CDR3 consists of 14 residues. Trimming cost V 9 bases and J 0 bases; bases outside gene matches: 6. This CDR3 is CASQGTSNSYEQYF. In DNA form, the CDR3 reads TGTGCCAGTCAAGGGACTAGCAACTCCTACGAGCAGTACTTC.

This CDR3 reads CASSLSPSGSSSEQYF. For the CDR3, the DNA is TGTGCCAGCAGCTTAAGCCCTAGCGGGAGCTCTTCCGAGCAGTACTTC. The V gene is TRBV7-3, the J gene TRBJ2-7, with 10 positions matching TRBD2. The ends lost 1 base at V and 6 bases at J; junction bases unmatched: 9. This CDR3 spans 16 amino acids. Germline V gives CDR1 SGHTA, CDR2 FQGTGA.

The CDR3 DNA reads TGCGCCAGCAGCCCGGACATTACAGGGCTCGGGGAGCTGTTTTTT. This codes for CASSPDITGLGELFF. The chain carries TRBV5-1 and TRBJ2-2; D possibly corresponds to TRBD1 (6 bases). The CDR3 contains 15 residues. V was clipped by 4 bases and J by 7 bases, with 17 bases between them. Looked up from germline, CDR1 is SGHRS and CDR2 is YFSETQ. The whole variable domain, filled in from reference TRBV5-1 and TRBJ2-2, reads KAGVTQTPRYLIKTRGQQVTLSCSPISGHRSVSWYQQTPGQGLQFLFEYFSETQRNKGNFPGRFSGRQFSNSRSEMNVSTLELGDSALYLCASSPDITGLGELFFGEGSRLTVL.

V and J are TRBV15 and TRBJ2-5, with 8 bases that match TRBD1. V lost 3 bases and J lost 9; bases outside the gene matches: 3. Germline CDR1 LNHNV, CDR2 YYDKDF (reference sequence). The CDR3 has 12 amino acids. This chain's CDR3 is CATSSPQGAQYF. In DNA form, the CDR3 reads TGTGCCACCAGCAGCCCACAGGGGGCCCAGTACTTC.

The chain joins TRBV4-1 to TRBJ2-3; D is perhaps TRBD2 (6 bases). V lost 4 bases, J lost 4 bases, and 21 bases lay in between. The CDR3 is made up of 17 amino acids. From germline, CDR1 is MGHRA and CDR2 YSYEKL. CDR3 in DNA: TGCGCCAGCAGCCCTACGATCCGGCGGGGCGCTTCAGATACGCAGTATTTT. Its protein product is CASSPTIRRGASDTQYF.

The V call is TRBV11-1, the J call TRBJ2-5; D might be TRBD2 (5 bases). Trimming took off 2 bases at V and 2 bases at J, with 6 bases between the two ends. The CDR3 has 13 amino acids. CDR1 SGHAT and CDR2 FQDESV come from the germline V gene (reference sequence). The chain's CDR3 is CASSLRLQETQYF. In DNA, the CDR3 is TGTGCCAGCAGCTTAAGACTACAAGAGACCCAGTACTTC.

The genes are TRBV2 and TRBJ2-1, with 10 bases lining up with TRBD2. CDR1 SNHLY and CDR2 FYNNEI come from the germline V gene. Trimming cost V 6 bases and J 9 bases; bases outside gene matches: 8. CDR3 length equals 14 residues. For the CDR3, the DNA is TGTGCCAGCAGGGCGGCTAGCGGGAGTGGTGAGCAGTTCTTC. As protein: CASRAASGSGEQFF.

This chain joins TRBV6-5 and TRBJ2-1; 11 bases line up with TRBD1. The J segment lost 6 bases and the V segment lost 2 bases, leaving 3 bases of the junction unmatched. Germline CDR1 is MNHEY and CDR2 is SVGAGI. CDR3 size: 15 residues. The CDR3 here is CASSYPGTGGNEQFF. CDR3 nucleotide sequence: TGTGCCAGCAGTTACCCCGGGACAGGGGGCAATGAGCAGTTCTTC.

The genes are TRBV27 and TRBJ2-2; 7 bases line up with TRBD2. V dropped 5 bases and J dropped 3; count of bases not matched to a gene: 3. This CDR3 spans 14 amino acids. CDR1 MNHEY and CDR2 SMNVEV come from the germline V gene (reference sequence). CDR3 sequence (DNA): TGTGCCAGCAGTCGGGGGGACGACACCGGGGAGCTGTTTTTT. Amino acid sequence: CASSRGDDTGELFF.

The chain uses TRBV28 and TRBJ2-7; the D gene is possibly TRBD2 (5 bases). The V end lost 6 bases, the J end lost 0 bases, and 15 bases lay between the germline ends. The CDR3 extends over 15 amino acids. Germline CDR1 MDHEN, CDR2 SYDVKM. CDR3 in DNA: TGTGCCAGCAGCCCCGTAACGGGAAGCTCCTACGAGCAGTACTTC. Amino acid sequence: CASSPVTGSSYEQYF.